This T cell receptor (beta chain) was documented in a study of blood T cell repertoires in COVID-19. Measured with immunoSEQ multiplex PCR; TCRdb has only the in-frame clones, and not every one. The data contain some 240,000 clones, more than 65% of them singletons. The J segment lost 0 bases and the V segment lost 5 bases, leaving 6 bases of the junction unmatched. CDR3 length: 15 amino acids. Germline V gene data show CDR1 as SGHTA and CDR2 as FQGNSA. This rearrangement joins TRBV7-2 to TRBJ1-2; 7 nucleotides match TRBD1. This clonotype was sampled from a middle-aged woman who had recovered from COVID-19. The sequenced material came from peripheral blood. CDR3 amino acids: CASSVGQGANYGYTF. CDR3 DNA sequence: TGTGCCAGCAGCGTAGGTCAGGGGGCTAACTATGGCTACACCTTC.